Shown below are 19 T cell receptor beta chains from a single sample sequenced in a study of T cells in Graves' hyperthyroidism and ophthalmopathy. Amplification yielded TCR beta CDR3 regions, with RNA transcripts as the source. The primer set for the first-round RT-PCR of the TCR CDR3 was HTBI. One entry per CDR3 protein results from TCRdb running MiXCR on the multiplex PCR reads. The table has about 570,000 distinct CDR3 sequences, 14% seen once. Sequencing input: blood. The receptors were gathered from a middle-aged woman with Graves' hyperthyroidism.

This clonotype was seen repeatedly, ten times or more. The V and J genes are TRBV6-1 and TRBJ2-7; 12 nucleotides agree with TRBD2. Looked up from germline, CDR1 is MNHNS and CDR2 is SASEGT. V lost 6 bases, J lost 0 bases, and 15 bases stayed unmatched. The CDR3 covers 19 residues. The CDR3 DNA reads TGTGCCAGCAGCCCGCGGACTAGCGGGACAACCACCGCCTCCTACGAGCAGTACTTC. Protein sequence: CASSPRTSGTTTASYEQYF.

This clonotype was picked up many times. The chain couples TRBV28 to TRBJ1-5; no clear D. The V and J ends lost 1 base and 9 bases respectively, with 7 bases between them. Germline V gene lookup returns CDR1 MDHEN and CDR2 SYDVKM. CDR3 length: 12 residues. The CDR3 DNA follows: TGTGCCAGCAGTTTATTTGGTTTGCCCCAGCATTTT. Residues: CASSLFGLPQHF.

CDR3 residues: CASGKFGTGVFSNSPLHF. For the CDR3, the DNA is TGTGCTAGTGGAAAATTTGGGACAGGGGTTTTCTCTAATTCACCCCTCCACTTT. The chain carries TRBV12-5 and TRBJ1-6; 10 positions agree with TRBD1. V lost 6 bases and J lost 6; bases outside the gene matches: 14. Germline CDR1 LGHNT, CDR2 FRNRAP. This CDR3 is built from 18 residues.

Comment on this clonotype: Being one base from a much bigger clone, this may be a read error. The rearrangement links TRBV2 to TRBJ2-7, with 9 bases identical to TRBD2. J gave up 2 bases and V 10 bases, and 6 bases lay outside the gene matches. The CDR3 is 13 amino acids. Per germline, CDR1 SNHLY and CDR2 FYNNEI. The CDR3 DNA is TGTGCCAACGTGCGGGGGGGAGCCTACGAGCAGTACTTC. Translated, it gives CANVRGGAYEQYF.

The chain recombines TRBV5-1 with TRBJ2-5, with 12 bases identical to TRBD2. CDR3 size: 18 residues. Germline V lookup: CDR1 SGHRS, CDR2 YFSETQ. Trimming took 4 bases from V and 5 from J; bases not matched to a gene: 15. The CDR3: CASSLPPRLAGVSETQYF. The CDR3 DNA is TGCGCCAGCAGCCTCCCGCCTCGACTAGCGGGGGTTTCGGAGACCCAGTACTTC.

This clonotype was seen at least ten times. The V gene is TRBV2, the J gene TRBJ1-2, with unresolved D. The CDR3 is 13 residues long. From germline, CDR1 is SNHLY and CDR2 FYNNEI. The V end lost 6 bases, the J end lost 0 bases, and 8 bases lay between the germline ends. The CDR3 here is CASSDTPNYGYTF. For the CDR3, the DNA is TGTGCCAGCAGCGACACGCCTAACTATGGCTACACCTTC.

This clonotype was detected many times. J is TRBJ2-7 and V is TRBV20-1; TRBD1 is a possible D gene (6 bases). Germline lookup yields CDR1 DFQATT and CDR2 SNEGSKA (reference sequence). The CDR3 consists of 12 residues. The V end was cut by 3 bases, the J end by 4 bases, with 10 bases between. In nucleotides, the CDR3 is TGCAGTGCTAGCGGACAGACTTACGAGCAGTACTTC. It encodes CSASGQTYEQYF.

The table lists this clonotype with a few counts. This rearrangement joins TRBV15 to TRBJ1-1; a possible D gene is TRBD1 (6 bases). CDR1 LNHNV and CDR2 YYDKDF come from the germline V gene (reference sequence). CDR3 length: 12 amino acids. Trimming removed 10 bases from V and 3 bases from J, with 12 bases in between. CDR3 DNA sequence: TGTGCCAGCGGGTCAGGGGACACTGAAGCTTTCTTT. Translation gives CASGSGDTEAFF. The full variable domain, with the rest looked up from reference TRBV15 and TRBJ1-1, is DAMVIQNPRYQVTQFGKPVTLSCSQTLNHNVMYWYQQKSSQAPKLLFHYYDKDFNNEADTPDNFQSRRPNTSFCFLDIRSPGLGDTAMYLCASGSGDTEAFFGQGTRLTVV.

Regarding this clonotype: Germline and junction disagree at one end, which may indicate a read error. The gene calls are TRBV9 and TRBJ1-3; TRBD1 matches 7 bases. Germline V gene sequence: CDR1 SGDLS, CDR2 YYNGEE. The CDR3 spans 20 residues. CDR3 nucleotide sequence: TGTGTCAGCAGCGTAGCGCCCCTGAACGGACAGGCTGGCTCTGGAAACACCATATATTTT. Translated: CVSSVAPLNGQAGSGNTIYF.

The V and J genes are TRBV19 and TRBJ2-1; TRBD2 matches at 8 bases. CDR3 length: 18 amino acids. Germline loops: CDR1 LNHDA, CDR2 SQIVND (reference sequence). The V and J ends lost 0 bases and 6 bases, in that order; junction bases with no gene match: 13. CDR3 in amino acids: CASSIDLVGLAGSNEQFF. CDR3 DNA: TGTGCCAGTAGTATAGATCTGGTGGGGTTAGCGGGGAGCAATGAGCAGTTCTTC.

The J gene is TRBJ2-2, the V gene TRBV7-2, with D maybe TRBD1 (5 bases). V was clipped by 0 bases and J by 1 base, with 12 bases between them. Germline V CDR1 and CDR2: SGHTA, FQGNSA. The CDR3 contains 17 residues. CDR3 nucleotide sequence: TGTGCCAGCAGCTTAGCGGGTTGGGGCTTGAACACCGGGGAGCTGTTTTTT. Protein: CASSLAGWGLNTGELFF.

This clonotype was seen ten or more times. The chain has TRBV28 and TRBJ2-3, with a weak D call TRBD2 (6 bases). CDR3 length: 18 residues. Trimming removed 4 bases at V and 7 bases at J, with 27 bases between. Germline V gene data show CDR1 as MDHEN and CDR2 as SYDVKM. Written as DNA, the CDR3 is TGTGCCAGCAGTTCCCCCCTAAGCTCAGGTCCCCGGGAGCATACGCAGTATTTT. Translation: CASSSPLSSGPREHTQYF.

This clonotype has ten or more counts. The chain employs TRBV5-6 and TRBJ2-1; D is ambiguous. Germline CDR1 and CDR2: SGHDT and YYEEEE. Trimming removed 1 base at V and 4 bases at J, with 9 bases between. CDR3 length: 14 amino acids. CDR3 residues: CASSLTVLYNEQFF. The CDR3 nucleotides are TGTGCCAGCAGCTTGACGGTTCTATACAATGAGCAGTTCTTC.

This clonotype was seen ten or more times. The chain carries TRBV7-9 and TRBJ2-7; the D is unclear. Germline V gene data show CDR1 as SEHNR and CDR2 as FQNEAQ (reference sequence). The CDR3 length is 15 residues. V lost 6 bases and J lost 2, with 17 bases in between. DNA of the CDR3: TGTGCCAGCAGTTCTACAGCCGACATACCCTACGAGCAGTACTTC. Translating gives CASSSTADIPYEQYF.

On this clonotype: Possible read error: a much larger clone is one base away. The chain carries TRBV12-3 or TRBV12-4 and TRBJ1-1; D not resolved. The CDR3 contains 14 residues. V was shortened by 5 bases and J by 3 bases, with 13 bases between the two germline ends. The CDR3 coding sequence is TGTGCCAGCAGTGCCCGGCAGGCGGACACTGAAGCTTTCTTT. Its protein is CASSARQADTEAFF.

This chain connects TRBV5-1 to TRBJ2-3, with 9 bases lining up with TRBD2. V was pared by 3 bases and J by 5 bases, with 10 bases of the junction left unmatched. The CDR3 length is 16 residues. From germline, CDR1 is SGHRS and CDR2 YFSETQ. DNA for the CDR3: TGCGCCAGCAGCTCATCCTTAGCGGGAGCGGGAGATACGCAGTATTTT. Translating gives CASSSSLAGAGDTQYF. The full variable domain, completed using reference TRBV5-1 and TRBJ2-3, is KAGVTQTPRYLIKTRGQQVTLSCSPISGHRSVSWYQQTPGQGLQFLFEYFSETQRNKGNFPGRFSGRQFSNSRSEMNVSTLELGDSALYLCASSSSLAGAGDTQYFGPGTRLTVL.

The J gene is TRBJ2-3, the V gene TRBV24-1; D remains unclear. Germline CDR1 and CDR2: KGHDR and SFDVKD. V lost 6 bases and J lost 12, with 21 bases in between. CDR3 length: 14 residues. The CDR3, as DNA: TGTGCCACCAGTAAACGTGGGCGAGTCGTTGCACAGTATTTT. As protein: CATSKRGRVVAQYF.

As for this clonotype: This may come from a read error, since a much larger clone is one base off. The rearrangement links TRBV5-1 to TRBJ2-1; 8 nucleotides line up with TRBD2. The CDR3 runs 16 residues. The germline gives CDR1 SGHRS, CDR2 YFSETQ. CDR3 region: CAGSLSIAGPYNEQFF. The CDR3 DNA reads TGCGCCGGCAGCTTGTCCATAGCGGGGCCCTACAATGAGCAGTTCTTC. The full variable domain, its missing parts supplied by reference TRBV5-1 and TRBJ2-1, is KAGVTQTPRYLIKTRGQQVTLSCSPISGHRSVSWYQQTPGQGLQFLFEYFSETQRNKGNFPGRFSGRQFSNSRSEMNVSTLELGDSALYLCAGSLSIAGPYNEQFFGPGTRLTVL.

This clonotype was counted between two and nine times. This rearrangement joins TRBV12-3 or TRBV12-4 to TRBJ2-3, with D maybe TRBD2 (5 bases). The CDR3 is made up of 15 amino acids. The V end lost 6 bases, the J end lost 1 base, and 14 bases lay between the germline ends. CDR3 sequence (DNA): TGTGCCAGCAGCCTCGCTCTCGGGGGCACAGATACGCAGTATTTT. Translation gives CASSLALGGTDTQYF.